This T cell receptor (beta chain) was recovered during a study of Graves' ophthalmopathy and Graves' hyperthyroidism (dated by TCRdb to 2017 to 2018). For the wider study: Peripheral blood was collected at initial diagnosis, before any treatment. TCR beta repertoire signatures were used to distinguish Graves' ophthalmopathy from Graves' hyperthyroidism and to predict progression to ophthalmopathy. In total, 135 blood samples were TCR-sequenced: fewer than 50 ophthalmopathy, some 75 hyperthyroidism and about 17 hyperthyroidism-to-ophthalmopathy patients. To explore V-J signatures distinguishing ophthalmopathy from hyperthyroidism, a discovery set of some 100 patients (fewer than 45 ophthalmopathy, 57 stable hyperthyroidism) was enrolled. For independent validation, a separate cohort was made up of some 18 hyperthyroidism patients plus 17 patients who later progressed from hyperthyroidism to ophthalmopathy. In a handful of hyperthyroidism patients, the T-cell repertoires found in thyroid tissue were compared with those found in blood. After sampling, hyperthyroidism patients received methimazole starting at 30 mg daily, and ophthalmopathy patients received high-dose intravenous methylprednisolone.

The ophthalmopathy patients had moderately to severely active disease, with a Clinical Activity Score of 3 or higher, a NOSPECS grade of 4 or higher, and a disease duration of less than 3 months. Patients were excluded if they had other autoimmune diseases, uncontrolled infections, pregnancy or lactation. Diagnosis was based on clinical symptoms, serum thyroxine, TRAb, thyroid ultrasound and orbital computed tomography. Ficoll-Paque density gradient centrifugation was used to isolate PBMCs from approximately 10 ml of fresh peripheral blood. Total RNA was extracted with Trizol reagent and quality-checked on an Agilent 2100 Bioanalyzer. Broader findings and caveats from the paper: Most of the expanded thyroid clonotypes with a frequency above 0.001 were also detected in blood, and it was suggested that the thyroid immune response may be reflected by blood repertoires. Ophthalmopathy was separated from stable hyperthyroidism by the 13-signature model with around 88% sensitivity and less than 82% specificity in cross-validation and with 80%/75% in the test set. In validation, the model predicted ophthalmopathy progression with about 71% sensitivity and less than 80% specificity; about a dozen predicted patients were CT-confirmed with GO in a median of approximately 6.2 months. No statistical method was used to set the sample size in advance, and the investigators knew which group each participant was assigned to.

For repertoire sequencing, the TCR beta CDR3 regions were amplified from RNA transcripts. A first-round RT-PCR used HTBI primers with the Qiagen OneStep RT-PCR kit, followed by a second-round multiplex PCR, size selection and purification. Libraries were sequenced paired-end with 100 bp reads on an Illumina HiSeq2000. Regarding the original processing steps: Reads were processed with SOAPnuke, discarding reads with adapters, uncalled bases, mean Phred below 15, or no exact constant-primer or identifier match. High-quality paired reads were merged with COPE v1.2.5. Clonotypes were defined as unique nucleotide sequences and were aligned to IMGT TRB V, D and J references using MiTCR v1.1. Analysis was restricted to V-J combinations with a frequency above 0.0001, which covered 99.2% of repertoires. A TCR clonal expansion and chaos score per V-J combination was defined as the ratio of F50 clonal expansion to chaos observed in the TCRdist matrix. Welch's t-statistics and random forest were used to narrow the features down to approximately 13 V-J combinations, which were then fed into a naive Bayes classifier. The Morisita-Horn index was used to measure how similar the thyroid and blood repertoires were. In-frame beta chains were kept once TCRdb had trimmed the public reads at Q25 with fastp and called clones with MiXCR. When rows share a CDR3 protein, they turn into one entry using the most common DNA and genes. The authors' filters were not applied to this entry. For this sample the table gives about 740,000 distinct CDR3 sequences, of which 40% were detected only once. Around 40% of the sample goes to the ten largest clones.

This clonotype appeared a few times. Its antigen specificity is not known. It has no much larger one-base neighbor in the sample; base qualities were not kept. Material for sequencing was peripheral blood. The sequence was collected from an adult man with Graves' ophthalmopathy.

The base sequence is TGTGCCAGCAGTTCTACAGGGGGCGTGTATCAGCCCCAGCATTTT. Protein translation: CASSSTGGVYQPQHF. The chain is assembled from TRBV6-5 and TRBJ1-5, with 9 bases matching TRBD1. CDR1 MNHEY and CDR2 SVGAGI were looked up in the germline V gene. V loses 4 bases at its end and J loses 5 bases; junction bases beyond the gene matches: 6. Its CDR3 holds 15 amino acids, cysteine through phenylalanine. Only the CDR3 DNA stays, 45 bases, in frame from base 1.